This entry lists 23 T cell receptor beta chains sequenced from one sample in a study of blood T cell repertoires in COVID-19. The method was immunoSEQ multiplex PCR; TCRdb's version includes in-frame clones alone and lacks a portion of them. The sample comprises some 170,000 clones, approximately 90% of which are singletons, and just under 4% rests with the top ten. The sample taken for sequencing was peripheral blood. The receptors come from a woman in her sixties who had recovered from COVID-19.

This chain connects TRBV7-9 to TRBJ2-1, with TRBD1 identical over 7 bases. V lost 5 bases, J lost 6 bases, and 4 bases stayed unmatched. CDR1 is SEHNR and CDR2 is FQNEAQ in the germline V gene (reference sequence). This CDR3 spans 13 amino acids. The CDR3 nucleotides are TGTGCCAGCAGCAGAGACAGGGCCAATGAGCAGTTCTTC. Translation gives CASSRDRANEQFF.

The chain combines TRBV7-2 with TRBJ1-1; no firm D call. The CDR3 sequence is 14 residues long. Trimming cost V 4 bases and J 4 bases, with 13 bases left between them. Germline loops: CDR1 SGHTA, CDR2 FQGNSA. This chain's CDR3 is CASSYVPAGTEAFF. The CDR3 nucleotides are TGTGCCAGCAGCTACGTACCAGCGGGCACTGAAGCTTTCTTT.

The chain has TRBV18 and TRBJ1-1; 7 bases line up with TRBD1. Germline loops: CDR1 KGHSH, CDR2 LQKENI. The ends lost 6 bases at V and 5 bases at J; junction bases unmatched: 6. This CDR3 spans 13 amino acids. The CDR3 protein is CASSPGQDTEAFF. The CDR3 bases are TGTGCCAGCTCCCCCGGACAGGATACTGAAGCTTTCTTT.

Concerning this clone: The sample carries other DNA sequences with the same CDR3. This chain joins TRBV4-1 and TRBJ2-1; 8 nucleotides match TRBD2. V lost 0 bases to trimming and J lost 5 bases; unmatched junction nucleotides: 6. Germline CDR1 is MGHRA and CDR2 is YSYEKL. This CDR3 region has 16 residues. Here the CDR3 reads CASSQDASGGHNEQFF. DNA for the CDR3: TGCGCCAGCAGCCAAGATGCGAGCGGGGGCCACAATGAGCAGTTCTTC.

This sequence joins TRBV13 and TRBJ1-2, with a weak D call TRBD1 (6 bases). The germline V and J ends were trimmed by 0 bases and 2 bases, with 7 bases remaining between them. Germline CDR1 and CDR2: PRHDT and FYEKMQ (reference sequence). CDR3 length: 14 amino acids. The CDR3 sequence: CASSLGGQNYGYTF. The CDR3, as DNA: TGTGCCAGCAGCTTAGGCGGACAGAACTATGGCTACACCTTC. Full variable domain (remainder filled in from reference TRBV13 and TRBJ1-2): AAGVIQSPRHLIKEKRETATLKCYPIPRHDTVYWYQQGPGQDPQFLISFYEKMQSDKGSIPDRFSAQQFSDYHSELNMSSLELGDSALYFCASSLGGQNYGYTFGSGTRLTVV.

The chain carries TRBV5-1 and TRBJ2-3; the D gene is possibly TRBD1 (7 bases). The CDR3 spans 14 residues. Trimming removed 5 bases from V and 6 bases from J, with 16 bases in between. Per germline, CDR1 SGHRS and CDR2 YFSETQ. The CDR3 here is CASSARGAGDTQYF. DNA of the CDR3: TGCGCCAGCAGTGCCAGGGGGGCGGGGGATACGCAGTATTTT.

V and J are TRBV27 and TRBJ2-7; 7 nucleotides align to TRBD1. Germline CDR1 MNHEY, CDR2 SMNVEV (reference sequence). V gave up 4 bases and J gave up 5 bases; unmatched junction bases: 11. The CDR3 extends over 15 amino acids. The CDR3 coding sequence is TGTGCCAGCAGTTCCACCCCCGGGACAGTCAACGAGCAGTACTTC. Amino acid sequence: CASSSTPGTVNEQYF.

V is TRBV18 and J is TRBJ1-1, with D perhaps matching TRBD1 (5 bases). The CDR3 has 12 residues. V was cut by 3 bases and J by 5 bases, with 7 bases left in between. Germline V gives CDR1 KGHSH, CDR2 LQKENI. CDR3: CASSPDRTEAFF. The CDR3 region has the DNA TGTGCCAGCTCACCTGACAGAACTGAAGCTTTCTTT.

V gene TRBV11-2 combines with J gene TRBJ2-2; maybe TRBD1 (5 bases). Germline-derived CDR1 and CDR2 are SGHAT and FQNNGV. With 3 bases removed from V and 1 base from J, the gap between germline ends came to 9 bases. The CDR3 runs to 15 residues. CDR3 coding DNA: TGTGCCAGCAGCTTCCAGGGCGGGAACACCGGGGAGCTGTTTTTT. It codes for CASSFQGGNTGELFF.

The rearrangement links TRBV3-1 (or the pseudogene TRBV3-2) to TRBJ2-1; 9 positions match TRBD2. Trimming cost V 1 base and J 12 bases; bases outside gene matches: 10. The CDR3 is 15 amino acids. Germline CDR1 LGHDT, CDR2 YNNKEL (reference sequence). The chain's CDR3 is CASSQGGLAGGWQFF. DNA of the CDR3: TGTGCCAGCAGCCAAGGGGGACTAGCAGGGGGTTGGCAGTTCTTC.

In nucleotides, the CDR3 is TGCGCCAGCAGTCCAGGTGGGCGGGGGGTGGAAGAGACCCAGTACTTC. Protein: CASSPGGRGVEETQYF. The chain carries TRBV23-1 and TRBJ2-5; the match to TRBD2 covers 8 bases. TRBV23-1 is labeled an ORF, and its function is uncertain. V was pared by 4 bases and J by 3 bases, with 10 bases of the junction left unmatched. The CDR3 runs 16 residues.

The chain uses TRBV28 and TRBJ2-3; TRBD1 matches at 7 bases. This CDR3 has 15 amino acids. CDR1 MDHEN and CDR2 SYDVKM come from the germline V gene. V was pared by 6 bases and J by 4 bases, with 10 bases of the junction left unmatched. CDR3 protein: CASRGNRGTADTQYF. In DNA form, the CDR3 reads TGTGCCAGCAGAGGTAACAGGGGTACCGCAGATACGCAGTATTTT.

V gene TRBV6-5 combines with J gene TRBJ1-2; D is perhaps TRBD1 (5 bases). Per the germline V gene, CDR1 is MNHEY and CDR2 is SVGAGI. This CDR3 contains 16 residues. Trimming cost V 0 bases and J 2 bases, with 13 bases left between them. The CDR3 sequence is CASSYSPGGVNYGYTF. DNA for the CDR3: TGTGCCAGCAGTTACTCGCCCGGAGGGGTGAACTATGGCTACACCTTC.

The gene calls are TRBV6-5 and TRBJ2-7; a possible D gene is TRBD1 (7 bases). V lost 0 bases and J lost 4, with 13 bases in between. The CDR3 runs 15 residues. Germline V gives CDR1 MNHEY, CDR2 SVGAGI. The CDR3 DNA follows: TGTGCCAGCAGTTACTCGGGGCAGGGGGGTTACGAGCAGTACTTC. Amino acid sequence: CASSYSGQGGYEQYF.

The CDR3 DNA reads as TGTGCCAGCAGCTTCGACAGTAGGGGCAATCAGCCCCAGCATTTT. The encoded protein is CASSFDSRGNQPQHF. This chain uses TRBV5-8 with TRBJ1-5, with D perhaps TRBD1 (5 bases). V lost 2 bases and J lost 2, with 11 bases in between. CDR3 length: 15 amino acids. In germline, CDR1 is SGHTS, CDR2 YDEGEE.

This clone was recorded a few times. The V gene is TRBV28, the J gene TRBJ1-2; possibly TRBD1 for D (6 bases). This CDR3 region has 15 residues. Germline values: CDR1 MDHEN, CDR2 SYDVKM. Trimming stripped 9 bases from V and 8 bases from J, with 25 bases between. The CDR3 is CASSPGGGAGRGYTF. The CDR3, as DNA: TGTGCCAGTAGTCCGGGCGGGGGCGCCGGTCGCGGCTACACCTTC.

This clone occurred once. The chain combines TRBV28 with TRBJ2-2, with D hard to call. The ends were cut back, 5 bases at V and 0 bases at J, with 4 bases in the middle. Germline V CDR1 and CDR2: MDHEN, SYDVKM. CDR3 length: 13 residues. The CDR3 here is CASSGANTGELFF. As DNA, the CDR3 is TGTGCCAGCAGTGGAGCGAACACCGGGGAGCTGTTTTTT.

V is TRBV6-5 and J is TRBJ2-7; D might be TRBD2 (5 bases). Looked up from germline, CDR1 is MNHEY and CDR2 is SVGAGI. CDR3 size: 12 residues. The CDR3 coding sequence is TGTGCAACCCCGCGGGCCTCCTACGAGCAGTACTTC. Protein sequence: CATPRASYEQYF.

The rearrangement joins TRBV19 to TRBJ1-3; D might be TRBD1 (5 bases). CDR3 length equals 15 residues. Trimming shortened V by 4 bases and J by 4 bases, and 14 bases separated the two germline ends. Germline V gene sequence: CDR1 LNHDA, CDR2 SQIVND (reference sequence). CDR3 nucleotides: TGTGCCAGTAGTAGGGGCGACGGAGCGGGAAACACCATATATTTT. This gives the protein CASSRGDGAGNTIYF.

The rearrangement links TRBV24-1 to TRBJ2-3; D is uncertain. Germline CDR1 is KGHDR and CDR2 is SFDVKD. V lost 3 bases and J lost 2, with 11 bases in between. The CDR3 is 15 amino acids. CDR3 sequence: CATSDIQRTTDTQYF. CDR3 nucleotide sequence: TGTGCCACCAGTGATATACAAAGAACCACAGATACGCAGTATTTT.

The J gene is TRBJ2-5, the V gene TRBV5-1; 7 bases line up with TRBD2. CDR1 and CDR2 from the germline V gene are SGHRS and YFSETQ. This CDR3 has 13 residues. Germline trimming cut 4 bases from V and 2 bases from J; bases unmatched to any gene: 2. CDR3 sequence (DNA): TGCGCCAGCAGCGGGGAGGGACAAGAGACCCAGTACTTC. Its protein is CASSGEGQETQYF.

As to this clone: One end of the junction fails to match germline, which may point to a read error. The rearrangement uses TRBV7-7 and TRBJ2-5; D is ambiguous. Germline values: CDR1 SSHAT, CDR2 FNYEAQ (reference sequence). The CDR3 totals 13 residues. The CDR3 protein is CASSFNYRETQYF. DNA of the CDR3: TGTGCTAGCAGCTTTAACTACCGAGAGACCCAGTACTTC.

V is TRBV6-5 and J is TRBJ2-3, with TRBD1 matching over 7 bases. CDR3 length equals 14 residues. J lost 2 bases, V lost 8 bases, and 7 bases had no gene match. Germline assignment: CDR1 MNHEY and CDR2 SVGAGI. The CDR3: CASFRDSYTDTQYF. The CDR3 region has the DNA TGTGCCAGCTTTCGGGACAGTTACACAGATACGCAGTATTTT.